The entry below gives a single T cell receptor beta chain sequence along with its context. This entry is derived from a study of technical replicates of blood from a handful of donors. This CDR3 comprises 13 residues. V lost 6 bases, J lost 3 bases, and 11 bases lay in between. CDR1 MNHNS and CDR2 SASEGT come from the germline V gene. Clones were sequenced by immunoSEQ multiplex PCR, and TCRdb holds only the in-frame ones, with some missing. The sample has about 82,000 clones; around 96% are singletons. The material sequenced was T cells isolated from PBMCs. This chain links TRBV6-1 with TRBJ1-1; D may be TRBD1 (5 bases). The receptor comes from a human donor in good health. CDR3 amino acids: CASSPRGDTEAFF. CDR3 coding DNA: TGTGCCAGCAGCCCTCGGGGGGACACTGAAGCTTTCTTT.